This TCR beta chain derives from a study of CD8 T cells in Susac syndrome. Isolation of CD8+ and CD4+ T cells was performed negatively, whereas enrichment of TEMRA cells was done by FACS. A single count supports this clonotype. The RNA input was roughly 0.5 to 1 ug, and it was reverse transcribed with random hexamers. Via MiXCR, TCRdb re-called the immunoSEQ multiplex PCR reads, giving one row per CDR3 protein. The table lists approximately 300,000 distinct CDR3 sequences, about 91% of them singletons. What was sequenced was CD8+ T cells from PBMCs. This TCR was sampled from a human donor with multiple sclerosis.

The CDR3 region has the DNA TGTGCCAGCAGTCCTAAGCGGCCCCGCACAGATACGCAGTATTTT. Amino acids: CASSPKRPRTDTQYF. J is TRBJ2-3 and V is TRBV27, with TRBD2 as a possible D gene (5 bases). CDR1 MNHEY and CDR2 SMNVEV come from the germline V gene (reference sequence). The CDR3 runs 15 residues. V lost 5 bases and J 1 base, leaving 13 bases between the germline ends.